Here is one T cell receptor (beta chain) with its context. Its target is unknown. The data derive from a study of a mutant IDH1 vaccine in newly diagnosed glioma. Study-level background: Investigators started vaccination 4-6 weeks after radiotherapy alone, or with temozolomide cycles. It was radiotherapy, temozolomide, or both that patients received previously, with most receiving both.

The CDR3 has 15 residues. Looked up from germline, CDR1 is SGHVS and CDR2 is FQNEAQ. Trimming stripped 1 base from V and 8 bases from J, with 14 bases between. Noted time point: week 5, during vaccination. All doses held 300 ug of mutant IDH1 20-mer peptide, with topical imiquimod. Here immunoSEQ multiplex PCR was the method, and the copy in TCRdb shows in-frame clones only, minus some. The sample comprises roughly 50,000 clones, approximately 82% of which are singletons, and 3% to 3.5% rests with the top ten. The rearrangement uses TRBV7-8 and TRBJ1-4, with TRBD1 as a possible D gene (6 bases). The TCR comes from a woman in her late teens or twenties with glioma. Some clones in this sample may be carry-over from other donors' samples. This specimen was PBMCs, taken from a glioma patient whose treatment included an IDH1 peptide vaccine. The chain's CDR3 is CASSLGRGAIEKLFF. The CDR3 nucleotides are TGTGCCAGCAGCTTAGGCCGGGGGGCAATAGAAAAACTGTTTTTT.